The 13 T cell receptor beta chains given below trace back to one sample, sequenced in a study of blood T cells in healthy people across ages. A second PCR, run for roughly 7 to 11 cycles, used a sample-barcoded 5' primer plus a J-beta primer mix. TCRdb reprocessed the 5' RACE reads with MiXCR, giving one entry per CDR3 protein. The data contain some 1,500,000 distinct CDR3 sequences, 35% to 45% of them singletons. Sequenced sample: blood. All receptors come from a woman aged 18-35 years in good health.

This clonotype was recorded a few times. The chain is built from TRBV4-1 and TRBJ1-2; D unresolved. Germline lookup yields CDR1 MGHRA and CDR2 YSYEKL. V was clipped by 1 base and J by 5 bases, with 14 bases between them. The CDR3 is 15 amino acids. The DNA of the CDR3 is TGCGCCAGCAGCCAAGTTTGGGAGATTCAGTATGGCTACACCTTC. Encoded protein: CASSQVWEIQYGYTF.

This clonotype was detected only a few times. V is TRBV6-5 and J is TRBJ2-7; TRBD1 matches 8 bases. This CDR3 is built from 16 residues. In germline, CDR1 is MNHEY, CDR2 SVGAGI. V gave up 6 bases and J gave up 4 bases; unmatched junction bases: 14. The CDR3 loop reads CASRKQGDPWPYEQYF. Written as DNA, the CDR3 is TGTGCCAGCAGAAAACAGGGGGACCCGTGGCCGTACGAGCAGTACTTC.

The J gene is TRBJ2-2, the V gene TRBV6-5; D uncertain. V dropped 5 bases and J dropped 6 bases, with 10 bases sitting between them. The V gene's germline CDR1 is MNHEY and CDR2 SVGAGI. This CDR3 is built from 13 residues. The CDR3 sequence is CASSPRVAGELFF. The DNA for the CDR3 is TGTGCCAGCAGTCCCCGCGTGGCCGGGGAGCTGTTTTTT.

This clonotype was recorded a few times. The chain couples TRBV29-1 to TRBJ2-1; D may be TRBD1 (5 bases). Deletions cut 4 bases from V and 5 bases from J, with 12 bases between. The CDR3 length is 13 residues. Germline V gene data show CDR1 as SQVTM and CDR2 as ANQGSEA. The CDR3: CSVARQPDNEQFF. The CDR3 DNA reads TGCAGCGTTGCTAGACAGCCAGACAATGAGCAGTTCTTC.

With respect to this clonotype: One end of the junction is discordant with germline, which a read error may explain. V gene TRBV4-2 combines with J gene TRBJ2-4; D might be TRBD2 (6 bases). Judging by the DNA end, TRBJ2-7 fits better; the J call may be wrong. Germline CDR1 reads LGHNA; CDR2 reads YNFKEQ. The CDR3 has 19 amino acids. For the CDR3, the DNA is TGTGCCAGCGGCCAAGATCTAGCGACCAATTTTAAACCCACCTACGAGCAGTACTTC. This translates into CASGQDLATNFKPTYEQYF.

This clonotype has only a few counts. The rearrangement links TRBV28 to TRBJ2-1, with 7 bases aligning to TRBD2. Germline trimming cut 8 bases from V and 7 bases from J; bases unmatched to any gene: 5. CDR1 and CDR2 (germline): MDHEN, SYDVKM. This CDR3 has 12 amino acids. The chain's CDR3 is CASREVWNEQFF. Written as DNA, the CDR3 is TGTGCCAGCCGGGAGGTTTGGAATGAGCAGTTCTTC.

In this sample, this clonotype turned up a few times. The chain couples TRBV27 to TRBJ1-2; D is ambiguous. Trimming took off 7 bases at V and 4 bases at J, with 13 bases between the two ends. The CDR3 is 13 amino acids. Germline lookup yields CDR1 MNHEY and CDR2 SMNVEV (reference sequence). The CDR3 loop reads CASKQSEFYGYTF. CDR3 DNA: TGTGCCAGCAAGCAATCCGAGTTCTATGGCTACACCTTC.

The chain has TRBV21-1 and TRBJ1-2; the D call in the table, TRBD1, was not verified against the DNA. TRBV21-1 is flagged as a pseudogene. The CDR3 length is 16 residues. Here the CDR3 DNA reads TGTGCCAGCAGCAAAATCGAAGGGGGCGCGTACTATGGCTACACCTTC. This gives the protein CASSKIEGGAYYGYTF.

V is TRBV4-3 and J is TRBJ2-7; D is tentatively TRBD1 or TRBD2 (5 bases each). The CDR3 loop spans 17 amino acids. Germline lookup yields CDR1 LGHNA and CDR2 YSLEER. The V end lost 5 bases, the J end lost 5 bases, and 25 bases lay between the germline ends. The CDR3 DNA follows: TGCGCCAGCAGCAAATACGCGGTCGGGGCGTCCCCCGACGAGCAGTACTTC. The encoded protein is CASSKYAVGASPDEQYF.

The chain links TRBV28 to TRBJ2-1; 13 bases are shared with TRBD2. Trimming removed 2 bases from V and 7 bases from J; junction bases left unmatched: 8. The CDR3 is made up of 17 amino acids. Germline assignment: CDR1 MDHEN and CDR2 SYDVKM. The CDR3 DNA reads as TGTGCCAGCAGTTTAGATAAGGGACTAGCGGGATCTAATGAGCAGTTCTTC. Its translation: CASSLDKGLAGSNEQFF.

This clonotype has only a few counts. The genes are TRBV9 and TRBJ2-2, with 8 bases fitting TRBD2. The trim removed 4 bases at V and 7 bases at J, leaving 9 bases unmatched. Germline V gene sequence: CDR1 SGDLS, CDR2 YYNGEE. This CDR3 region has 15 residues. The CDR3, as DNA: TGTGCCAGCAGCCCCAGCGGGAGTCCGGGCGGGGAGCTGTTTTTT. Translation: CASSPSGSPGGELFF.

This sequence joins TRBV9 and TRBJ1-2; D perhaps matches TRBD1 (6 bases). This CDR3 contains 15 residues. Trimming removed 5 bases at V and 5 bases at J, with 19 bases between. CDR1 SGDLS and CDR2 YYNGEE come from the germline V gene. CDR3 amino acids: CASSLSQGRGYGYTF. The CDR3 DNA reads TGTGCCAGCAGTCTTTCACAGGGACGGGGTTATGGCTACACCTTC. The full variable domain, in which reference TRBV9 and TRBJ1-2 provide the parts outside the CDR3, is DSGVTQTPKHLITATGQRVTLRCSPRSGDLSVYWYQQSLDQGLQFLIQYYNGEERAKGNILERFSAQQFPDLHSELNLSSLELGDSALYFCASSLSQGRGYGYTFGSGTRLTVV.

This clonotype was seen a handful of times. The chain couples TRBV29-1 to TRBJ2-1, with D perhaps matching TRBD1 or TRBD2 (5 bases each). Trimming pared 4 bases from V and 7 bases from J, leaving 8 bases between. The CDR3 loop spans 11 amino acids. Germline lookup yields CDR1 SQVTM and CDR2 ANQGSEA. DNA for the CDR3: TGCAGCGTTGGGGGGAGAAATGAGCAGTTCTTC. It codes for CSVGGRNEQFF.